The 21 T cell receptor beta chains below all came from one sample that was sequenced in a study of T cell responses to AZD1222 COVID-19 vaccine. Repertoires were generated with immunoSEQ multiplex PCR, while TCRdb's copy carries only in-frame clones and drops some. The data hold roughly 100,000 clones, with about 88% observed a single time. Here the sequenced sample was peripheral blood, taken 28 days after the second AZD1222 dose. Receptors were obtained from an adult who received the AZD1222 COVID-19 vaccine.

This clone was seen a single time. The chain uses TRBV4-3 and TRBJ1-1, with D possibly being TRBD1 (6 bases). The CDR3 is 13 amino acids. The V gene lost 1 base and the J gene lost 10 bases, with 13 bases spanning the gap. CDR1 and CDR2 from the germline V gene are LGHNA and YSLEER. In DNA, the CDR3 is TGCGCCAGCAGCCAAGCAGGGGCAAGTAGAGCTTTCTTT. It codes for CASSQAGASRAFF.

V usage is TRBV7-8 and J usage is TRBJ2-1; D not resolved. The CDR3 has 13 residues. Germline CDR1 reads SGHVS; CDR2 reads FQNEAQ. V lost 5 bases and J lost 10, with 15 bases in between. CDR3 coding DNA: TGTGCCAGCAGCCGCGCGCAGTCCGGCGAGCAGTTCTTC. It codes for CASSRAQSGEQFF.

The V call is TRBV5-1, the J call TRBJ2-7, with TRBD1 matching 12 bases. J lost 5 bases, V lost 5 bases, and 11 bases had no gene match. Germline loops: CDR1 SGHRS, CDR2 YFSETQ. The CDR3 extends over 16 amino acids. CDR3 loop: CASRKSGQGADNEQYF. CDR3 sequence (DNA): TGCGCCAGCAGAAAATCGGGACAGGGGGCGGATAACGAGCAGTACTTC.

V is TRBV27 and J is TRBJ2-7, with D perhaps TRBD2 (5 bases). CDR1 and CDR2 (germline): MNHEY, SMNVEV (reference sequence). The germline V and J ends were trimmed by 2 bases and 0 bases, with 8 bases remaining between them. This CDR3 is built from 14 residues. The CDR3 DNA reads as TGTGCCAGCAGTTTAAAAGGGAGCTCCTACGAGCAGTACTTC. This gives the protein CASSLKGSSYEQYF.

The chain links TRBV14 to TRBJ2-1; 11 nucleotides agree with TRBD1. Germline V gene lookup returns CDR1 SGHDN and CDR2 FVKESK. V was clipped by 4 bases and J by 3 bases; unmatched bases: 2. The CDR3 spans 15 residues. The CDR3: CASSRTGGLYNEQFF. For the CDR3, the DNA is TGTGCCAGCAGCCGGACAGGGGGCCTCTACAATGAGCAGTTCTTC.

The J gene is TRBJ1-2, the V gene TRBV28; D is uncertain. The CDR3 is 14 residues long. V was clipped by 3 bases and J by 6 bases, with 14 bases between them. The germline V gene has CDR1 MDHEN and CDR2 SYDVKM. The CDR3 bases are TGTGCCAGCAGTTTTCAGGTTTTGGTACATGGCTACACCTTC. Its protein is CASSFQVLVHGYTF.

The chain couples TRBV6-6 to TRBJ2-7, with D possibly being TRBD1 or TRBD2 (5 bases each). V dropped 0 bases and J dropped 1 base, with 13 bases sitting between them. The CDR3 sequence is 16 residues long. CDR1 is MNHNY, CDR2 SVGAGI, per germline (reference sequence). The CDR3, as DNA: TGTGCCAGCAGTTACTCGTCCAGGGACGTTTCCTACGAGCAGTACTTC. It specifies CASSYSSRDVSYEQYF.

The table lists this clone with a count of one. The chain carries TRBV27 and TRBJ1-1; tentative D call: TRBD1 (5 bases). There are 13 residues in the CDR3. V was cut by 5 bases and J by 1 base, with 8 bases left in between. Looked up from germline, CDR1 is MNHEY and CDR2 is SMNVEV (reference sequence). CDR3 amino acids: CASSLRENTEAFF. CDR3 DNA sequence: TGTGCCAGCAGTCTCAGGGAGAACACTGAAGCTTTCTTT.

The genes are TRBV28 and TRBJ1-1; D remains unclear. CDR3 length: 16 amino acids. Trimming took off 2 bases at V and 5 bases at J, with 18 bases between the two ends. The germline V gene encodes CDR1 MDHEN and CDR2 SYDVKM. CDR3: CASSLTMRTGWTEAFF. The CDR3 DNA sequence: TGTGCCAGCAGTTTAACTATGCGGACGGGTTGGACTGAAGCTTTCTTT.

CDR3 loop: CASSRLKAGEPQYF. CDR3 bases: TGTGCCAGCAGCCGACTAAAAGCGGGAGAGCCGCAGTATTTT. The gene calls are TRBV3-1 (or the pseudogene TRBV3-2) and TRBJ2-3, with 8 bases aligning to TRBD2. Germline assignment: CDR1 LGHDT and CDR2 YNNKEL (reference sequence). With 4 bases clipped from V and 10 bases from J, the junction kept 10 bases outside the gene matches. The CDR3 is 14 amino acids.

This clone has only one observation. The chain couples TRBV5-1 to TRBJ1-1; D ambiguous. The CDR3 is made up of 14 amino acids. Germline V gene sequence: CDR1 SGHRS, CDR2 YFSETQ. Trimming removed 4 bases at V and 8 bases at J, with 18 bases between. The CDR3 protein is CASSKGGGPSEAFF. The CDR3 DNA reads TGCGCCAGCAGCAAGGGAGGCGGGCCCAGCGAAGCTTTCTTT.

The chain is built from TRBV5-4 and TRBJ2-2; 8 bases are a match to TRBD2. The trim removed 4 bases at V and 6 bases at J, leaving 11 bases unmatched. The CDR3 loop spans 16 amino acids. The germline gives CDR1 SGHNT, CDR2 YYREEE (reference sequence). In DNA, the CDR3 is TGTGCCAGCAGCCCGTCGGGACTAGTCGGCCCCGGGGAGCTGTTTTTT. Translating gives CASSPSGLVGPGELFF.

This chain links TRBV5-8 with TRBJ2-3; 8 bases fit TRBD1. CDR1 and CDR2 (germline): SGHTS, YDEGEE. The CDR3 sequence is 17 residues long. The trim removed 4 bases at V and 2 bases at J, leaving 12 bases unmatched. CDR3 in DNA: TGTGCCAGCAGCAACTACCAGGGGGCCTCTGCCACAGATACGCAGTATTTT. It specifies CASSNYQGASATDTQYF.

J is TRBJ2-1 and V is TRBV27, with 8 nucleotides matching TRBD1. Trimming cost V 5 bases and J 12 bases; bases outside gene matches: 9. This CDR3 is built from 13 residues. The germline gives CDR1 MNHEY, CDR2 SMNVEV (reference sequence). This CDR3 reads CASSPTGESGQFF. The DNA for the CDR3 is TGTGCCAGCAGTCCGACAGGGGAATCGGGGCAGTTCTTC.

The CDR3 reads CASRKTGRGYTF. In nucleotides, the CDR3 is TGTGCCAGCAGGAAGACAGGGCGCGGCTACACCTTC. The rearrangement links TRBV6-5 to TRBJ1-2; 7 bases fit TRBD1. Germline V gives CDR1 MNHEY, CDR2 SVGAGI. The CDR3 totals 12 residues. V lost 6 bases, J lost 8 bases, and 6 bases stayed unmatched.

The V call is TRBV3-1 (or the pseudogene TRBV3-2), the J call TRBJ2-1; D is tentatively TRBD1 or TRBD2 (5 bases each). This CDR3 has 15 residues. The germline gives CDR1 LGHDT, CDR2 YNNKEL (reference sequence). Deletions cut 0 bases from V and 7 bases from J, with 13 bases between. The CDR3 is CASSQDYGGENEQFF. The CDR3 DNA is TGTGCCAGCAGCCAAGATTATGGGGGAGAAAATGAGCAGTTCTTC.

This CDR3 is CASSILAGNEQFF. The CDR3 DNA is TGTGCCAGTAGTATCCTAGCAGGCAATGAGCAGTTCTTC. The chain couples TRBV19 to TRBJ2-1, with D maybe TRBD2 (5 bases). Germline loops: CDR1 LNHDA, CDR2 SQIVND (reference sequence). Trimming took 3 bases from V and 6 from J, leaving 9 bases between them. This CDR3 has 13 residues.

The chain couples TRBV6-5 to TRBJ1-5; D ambiguous. The CDR3 spans 15 residues. Trimming shortened V by 7 bases and J by 1 base, and 14 bases separated the two germline ends. CDR1 MNHEY and CDR2 SVGAGI come from the germline V gene. The CDR3 protein is CASTSGSNSNQPQHF. CDR3 coding DNA: TGTGCCAGCACTTCGGGGAGTAACAGCAATCAGCCCCAGCATTTT.

The chain couples TRBV10-2 to TRBJ2-5; 11 bases match TRBD1. The CDR3 is 15 residues long. With 2 bases clipped from V and 5 bases from J, the junction kept 4 bases outside the gene matches. Germline V gene sequence: CDR1 WSHSY, CDR2 SAAADI. CDR3 DNA: TGCGCCAGCAGTGAGGGGACAGGGGGTCGGGAGACCCAGTACTTC. Translated, it gives CASSEGTGGRETQYF.

This clone showed up just a few times. J is TRBJ2-4 and V is TRBV5-6; D is perhaps TRBD2 (5 bases). The V end lost 4 bases, the J end lost 1 base, and 9 bases lay between the germline ends. Looked up from germline, CDR1 is SGHDT and CDR2 is YYEEEE. The CDR3 extends over 14 amino acids. The CDR3, as DNA: TGTGCCAGCAGCCCCGCTAGCGCCAAAAACATTCAGTACTTC. This codes for CASSPASAKNIQYF.

The chain recombines TRBV3-1 (or the pseudogene TRBV3-2) with TRBJ2-6; a possible D gene is TRBD1 (6 bases). Trimming took off 6 bases at V and 1 base at J, with 13 bases between the two ends. Per germline, CDR1 LGHDT and CDR2 YNNKEL (reference sequence). The CDR3 consists of 16 residues. In nucleotides, the CDR3 is TGTGCCAGCAGACTTGAAGGGGGTTCTGGGGCCAACGTCCTGACTTTC. It codes for CASRLEGGSGANVLTF.